The clone carrying this TCR beta chain showed up just a few times. The second PCR ran roughly 6 to 11 cycles with a sample-barcoded 5' primer and J-beta primers. Unique molecular identifiers of 12 random nucleotides labeled each cDNA. Each of the samples gave a minimum of 2.5 million paired-end reads that contained CDR3. Each CDR3 protein is one row after TCRdb ran MiXCR on the 5' RACE reads. The sample consists of about 1.6 million distinct CDR3 sequences, about 35% of them appearing once. These data belong to a study of blood T cells in healthy people across ages. Roughly 9.2 milliliters was the volume of peripheral blood drawn from each donor. The amount of total RNA extracted per sample was at least 5.5 micrograms. Sequencing was done on a sample of blood. The receptor's source is a woman aged 25-40 years in good health.

The CDR3 nucleotides read TGTGCCAGCAGCTTTAACGGGGGGGCCTCGACCCAGTACTTC. Amino acid sequence: CASSFNGGASTQYF. V usage is TRBV7-9 and J usage is TRBJ2-5; 8 nucleotides agree with TRBD2. Per the germline V gene, CDR1 is SEHNR and CDR2 is FQNEAQ (reference sequence). The CDR3 sequence is 14 residues long. J gave up 7 bases and V 3 bases, and 7 bases lay outside the gene matches. The whole variable domain, filled in from reference TRBV7-9 and TRBJ2-5, reads DTGVSQNPRHKITKRGQNVTFRCDPISEHNRLYWYRQTLGQGPEFLTYFQNEAQLEKSRLLSDRFSAERPKGSFSTLEIQRTEQGDSAMYLCASSFNGGASTQYFGPGTRLLVL.